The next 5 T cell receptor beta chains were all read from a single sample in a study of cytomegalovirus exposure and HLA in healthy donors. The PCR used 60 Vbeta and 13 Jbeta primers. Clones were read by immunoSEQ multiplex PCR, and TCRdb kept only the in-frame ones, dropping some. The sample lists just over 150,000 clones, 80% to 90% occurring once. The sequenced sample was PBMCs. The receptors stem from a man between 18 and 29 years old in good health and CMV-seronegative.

CDR3 amino acids: CASSPRLSYNEQFF. For the CDR3, the DNA is TGTGCCAGTAGTCCCCGACTGTCCTACAATGAGCAGTTCTTC. The V and J genes are TRBV19 and TRBJ2-1, with D hard to call. Germline-derived CDR1 and CDR2 are LNHDA and SQIVND (reference sequence). The length of the CDR3 is 14 residues. Trimming removed 5 bases at V and 1 base at J, with 9 bases between.

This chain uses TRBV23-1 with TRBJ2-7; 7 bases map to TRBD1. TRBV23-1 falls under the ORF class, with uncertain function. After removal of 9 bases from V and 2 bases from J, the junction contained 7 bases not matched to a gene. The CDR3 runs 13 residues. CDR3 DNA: TGCGCCAGACAGGGGCCATTCGCCTACGAGCAGTACTTC. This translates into CARQGPFAYEQYF.

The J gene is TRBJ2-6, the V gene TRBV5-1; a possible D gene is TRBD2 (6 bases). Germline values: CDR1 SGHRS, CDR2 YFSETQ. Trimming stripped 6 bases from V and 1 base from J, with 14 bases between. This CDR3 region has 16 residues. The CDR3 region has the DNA TGCGCCAGCATGGCGACTAGTATATCTGGGGCCAACGTCCTGACTTTC. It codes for CASMATSISGANVLTF.

CDR3 region: CASNWWTGELAGGQNTGELFF. DNA for the CDR3: TGCGCCAGCAACTGGTGGACAGGGGAACTAGCGGGGGGGCAGAACACCGGGGAGCTGTTTTTT. The J gene is TRBJ2-2, the V gene TRBV5-1; 13 bases align to TRBD2. This CDR3 has 21 amino acids. The V and J ends lost 6 bases and 1 base, in that order; junction bases with no gene match: 18. Germline CDR1 and CDR2: SGHRS and YFSETQ.

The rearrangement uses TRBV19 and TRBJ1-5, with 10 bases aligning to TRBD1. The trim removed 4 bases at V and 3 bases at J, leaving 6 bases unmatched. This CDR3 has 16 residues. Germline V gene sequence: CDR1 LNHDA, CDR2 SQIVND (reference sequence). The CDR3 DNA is TGTGCCAGTAGTACGGGACAGGGGCGATCCAATCAGCCCCAGCATTTT. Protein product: CASSTGQGRSNQPQHF.